This entry features one TCR beta chain sequence. These data are taken from a study of blood T cell repertoires in COVID-19. Assay: immunoSEQ multiplex PCR; the TCRdb copy retains only in-frame clones and omits some. The sample carries about 170,000 clones, approximately 86% recorded once. This TCR was sampled from a man between 60 and 75 years old who had recovered from COVID-19. The sequenced sample was peripheral blood.

CDR3 nucleotide sequence: TGTGCCAGCTCACCAGACAGTCCCACTGAAGCTTTCTTT. This codes for CASSPDSPTEAFF. The chain uses TRBV18 and TRBJ1-1; maybe TRBD1 (5 bases). The CDR3 totals 13 residues. CDR1 is KGHSH and CDR2 is LQKENI in the germline V gene. V was trimmed by 2 bases and J by 4 bases, leaving 8 bases between them.